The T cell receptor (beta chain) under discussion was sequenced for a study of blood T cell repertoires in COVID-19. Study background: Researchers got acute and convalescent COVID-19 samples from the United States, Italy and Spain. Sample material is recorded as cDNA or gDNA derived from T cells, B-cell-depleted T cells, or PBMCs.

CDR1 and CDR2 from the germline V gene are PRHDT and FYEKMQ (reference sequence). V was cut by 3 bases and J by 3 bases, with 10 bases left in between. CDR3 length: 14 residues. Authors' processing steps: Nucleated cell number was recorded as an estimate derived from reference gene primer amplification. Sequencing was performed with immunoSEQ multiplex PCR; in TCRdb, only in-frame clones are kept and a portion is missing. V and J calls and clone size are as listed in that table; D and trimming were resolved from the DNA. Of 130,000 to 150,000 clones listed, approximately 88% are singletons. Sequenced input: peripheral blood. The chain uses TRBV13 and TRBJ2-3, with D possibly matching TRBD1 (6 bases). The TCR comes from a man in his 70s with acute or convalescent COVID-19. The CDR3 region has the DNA TGTGCCAGCAGCTTGAACAGGGTAACAGATACGCAGTATTTT. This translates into CASSLNRVTDTQYF.